The 10 T cell receptor beta chains below come from one sample, sequenced in a study of follicular helper T cells after annual influenza vaccination. Time point noted: 2014-2015 season, 7 days after vaccination. Libraries were prepared by immunoSEQ multiplex PCR; TCRdb keeps only in-frame clonotypes and omits some of them. The repertoire includes 9,500 to 10,000 clones, 83% of them detected once, and 0.34% sits in the top ten. Sequences were derived from CXCR5- memory CD4+ T cells sorted from blood, sampled 7 days after influenza vaccination. All receptors derive from an adult who received the influenza vaccine.

This clone was recorded only once. This rearrangement joins TRBV18 to TRBJ2-1; 9 bases fit TRBD1. CDR3 length equals 17 residues. J lost 4 bases, V lost 0 bases, and 7 bases had no gene match. Germline CDR1 KGHSH, CDR2 LQKENI. In nucleotides, the CDR3 is TGTGCCAGCTCACCACCCGCGGGACAGGGTCCTTACAATGAGCAGTTCTTC. It encodes CASSPPAGQGPYNEQFF.

The chain has TRBV7-2 and TRBJ2-7; TRBD1 is a possible D gene (6 bases). This CDR3 spans 15 amino acids. CDR1 is SGHTA, CDR2 FQGNSA, per germline. V dropped 3 bases and J dropped 4 bases, with 16 bases sitting between them. CDR3 loop: CASSFTTGQNYEQYF. The CDR3 DNA reads as TGTGCCAGCAGCTTTACCACAGGGCAAAATTACGAGCAGTACTTC.

The rearrangement uses TRBV5-4 and TRBJ2-7; D gene unclear. Germline values: CDR1 SGHNT, CDR2 YYREEE (reference sequence). The V gene lost 6 bases and the J gene lost 3 bases, with 22 bases spanning the gap. The CDR3 has 16 residues. CDR3 bases: TGTGCCAGCACCTCCAGCCCCGGAGCAGTAGGCTACGAGCAGTACTTC. This gives the protein CASTSSPGAVGYEQYF.

V gene TRBV5-4 combines with J gene TRBJ1-2, with D maybe TRBD1 (5 bases). Trimming removed 4 bases at V and 0 bases at J, with 13 bases between. Germline values: CDR1 SGHNT, CDR2 YYREEE (reference sequence). CDR3 length equals 15 residues. Here the CDR3 reads CASSPWGVANYGYTF. DNA for the CDR3: TGTGCCAGCAGCCCGTGGGGGGTAGCTAACTATGGCTACACCTTC.

The chain employs TRBV9 and TRBJ1-1; D unresolved. This CDR3 is built from 14 residues. CDR1 is SGDLS, CDR2 YYNGEE, per germline. Trimming shortened V by 4 bases and J by 3 bases, and 13 bases separated the two germline ends. This CDR3 reads CASSLIDGDTEAFF. In DNA, the CDR3 is TGTGCCAGCAGCCTTATAGACGGTGACACTGAAGCTTTCTTT.

The rearrangement links TRBV6-5 to TRBJ1-2; D perhaps matches TRBD1 (5 bases). Germline CDR1 MNHEY, CDR2 SVGAGI. The CDR3 runs 14 residues. The V end lost 0 bases, the J end lost 4 bases, and 9 bases lay between the germline ends. CDR3 sequence: CASSYSTVGYGYTF. The CDR3 coding sequence is TGTGCCAGCAGTTACTCGACAGTCGGCTATGGCTACACCTTC.

This clone has only one observation. The V and J genes are TRBV5-4 and TRBJ2-7, with D possibly TRBD1 on 5 matching bases. The CDR3 is made up of 15 amino acids. Germline CDR1 is SGHNT and CDR2 is YYREEE (reference sequence). V lost 0 bases to trimming and J lost 1 base, with 11 bases between them. Here the CDR3 reads CASSLGGDRSYEQYF. The DNA for the CDR3 is TGTGCCAGCAGCTTGGGTGGTGACAGATCCTACGAGCAGTACTTC.

The chain recombines TRBV6-5 with TRBJ1-1; D is unresolved. Trimming removed 4 bases at V and 4 bases at J, with 10 bases between. Germline-derived CDR1 and CDR2 are MNHEY and SVGAGI. The length of the CDR3 is 13 residues. The CDR3 reads CASSFGQATEAFF. CDR3 sequence (DNA): TGTGCCAGCAGTTTTGGGCAGGCCACTGAAGCTTTCTTT.

This sequence joins TRBV10-3 and TRBJ2-7; D unclear. V gave up 4 bases and J gave up 5 bases, with 12 bases separating them. The length of the CDR3 is 13 residues. Per the germline V gene, CDR1 is ENHRY and CDR2 is SYGVKD. In DNA, the CDR3 is TGTGCCATCAGTGCCCGGACCCCTGACGAGCAGTACTTC. Translating gives CAISARTPDEQYF.

The CDR3 loop is CASSHPLGRQGYTDTQYF. The CDR3 DNA reads as TGCGCCAGCAGCCACCCCTTAGGAAGACAGGGTTACACAGATACGCAGTATTTT. The V gene is TRBV4-1, the J gene TRBJ2-3; 7 bases align to TRBD1. CDR3 length: 18 residues. With V trimmed by 3 bases and J by 2 bases, 14 bases remained unmatched. CDR1 and CDR2 from the germline V gene are MGHRA and YSYEKL.